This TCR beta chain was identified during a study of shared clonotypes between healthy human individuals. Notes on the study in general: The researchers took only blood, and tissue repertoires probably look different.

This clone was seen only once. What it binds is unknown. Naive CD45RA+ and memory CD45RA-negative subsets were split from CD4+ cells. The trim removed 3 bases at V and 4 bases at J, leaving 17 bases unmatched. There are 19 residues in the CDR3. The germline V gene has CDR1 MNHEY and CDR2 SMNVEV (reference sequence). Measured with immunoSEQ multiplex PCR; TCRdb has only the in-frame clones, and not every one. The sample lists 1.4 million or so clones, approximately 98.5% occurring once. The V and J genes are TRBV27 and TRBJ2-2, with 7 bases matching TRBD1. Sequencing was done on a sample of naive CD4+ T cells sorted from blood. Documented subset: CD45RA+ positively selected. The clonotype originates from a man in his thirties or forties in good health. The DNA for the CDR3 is TGTGCCAGCAGTTTGAGAGGGACAGCAACTACGCGACTCACCGGGGAGCTGTTTTTT. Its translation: CASSLRGTATTRLTGELFF.